This T cell receptor beta chain was observed in a study of cytomegalovirus exposure and HLA in healthy donors. Whole-study results and caveats: The sole available immune exposure information was CMV serostatus.

CDR3 length equals 15 residues. Losses at the gene ends were 5 bases for V and 2 bases for J; bases not matched to a gene: 6. Germline loops: CDR1 SGHTA, CDR2 FQGNSA. In its sample, this clone was seen once. Antigen: not known. A multiplex PCR was run with 60 Vbeta primers and 13 Jbeta primers. Sequencing was performed with immunoSEQ multiplex PCR; in TCRdb, only in-frame clones are kept and a portion is missing. The profile covers 110,000 to 150,000 clones, with 75% to 85% appearing a single time and less than 3% taken by the ten largest. The chain carries TRBV7-2 and TRBJ2-3; 8 bases line up with TRBD2. The sequenced sample consisted of PBMCs. This clonotype was obtained from a woman under 30 in good health and CMV-seropositive. The CDR3 coding sequence is TGTGCCAGCAGCACCCGGGGGGGGTACACAGATACGCAGTATTTT. Amino acid sequence: CASSTRGGYTDTQYF.